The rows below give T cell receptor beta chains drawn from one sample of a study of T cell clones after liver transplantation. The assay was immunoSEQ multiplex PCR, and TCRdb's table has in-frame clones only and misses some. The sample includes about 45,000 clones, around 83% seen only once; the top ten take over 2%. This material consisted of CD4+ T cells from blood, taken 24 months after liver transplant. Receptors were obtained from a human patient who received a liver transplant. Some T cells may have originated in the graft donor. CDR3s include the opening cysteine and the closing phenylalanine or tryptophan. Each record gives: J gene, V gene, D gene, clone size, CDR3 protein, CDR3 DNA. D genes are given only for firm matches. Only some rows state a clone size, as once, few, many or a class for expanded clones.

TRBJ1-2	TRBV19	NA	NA	CASSTRTDAGYTF	TGTGCCAGTAGTACAAGAACAGATGCTGGCTACACCTTC
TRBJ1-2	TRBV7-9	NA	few	CASRATTNYGYTF	TGTGCCAGCCGGGCGACTACTAACTATGGCTACACCTTC
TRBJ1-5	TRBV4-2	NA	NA	CASSQVGSGVGQPQHF	TGTGCCAGCAGCCAAGTGGGCAGTGGGGTGGGTCAGCCCCAGCATTTT
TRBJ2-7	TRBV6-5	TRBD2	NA	CASSRVAGGPYEQYF	TGTGCCAGCAGCCGTGTAGCGGGAGGCCCCTACGAGCAGTACTTC
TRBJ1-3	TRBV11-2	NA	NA	CASSGRISGNTIYF	TGTGCCAGCAGCGGGAGGATCTCTGGAAACACCATATATTTT
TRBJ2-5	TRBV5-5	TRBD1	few	CASSLGTGGYQETQYF	TGTGCCAGCAGCCTCGGGACAGGGGGCTATCAAGAGACCCAGTACTTC
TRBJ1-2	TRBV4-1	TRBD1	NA	CASSQFTLTGGPVYGYTF	TGCGCCAGCAGCCAATTTACCCTTACAGGGGGCCCCGTCTATGGCTACACCTTC
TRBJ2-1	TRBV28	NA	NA	CASSLGGAEQFF	TGTGCCAGCAGTTTGGGTGGGGCTGAGCAGTTCTTC
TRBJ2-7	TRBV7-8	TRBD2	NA	CASSLGRLAGADEQYF	TGTGCCAGCAGCTTAGGGAGACTAGCGGGAGCGGACGAGCAGTACTTC
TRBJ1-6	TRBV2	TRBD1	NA	CASSEGGQGSAPLHF	TGTGCCAGCAGTGAAGGGGGACAGGGTTCTGCACCCCTCCACTTT
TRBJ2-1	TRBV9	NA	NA	CASSVGRGRGNEQFF	TGTGCCAGCAGCGTAGGGAGGGGGCGCGGGAATGAGCAGTTCTTC
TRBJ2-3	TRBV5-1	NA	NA	CASSLAAGSSTGADTQYF	TGCGCCAGCAGCTTGGCCGCGGGCTCCTCGACGGGCGCAGATACGCAGTATTTT
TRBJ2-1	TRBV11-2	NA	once	CASNVVRGSHNEQFF	TGTGCCAGCAACGTTGTCCGGGGGAGTCACAATGAGCAGTTCTTC
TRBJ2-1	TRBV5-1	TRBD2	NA	CASSFRGGAEDEQFF	TGCGCCAGCAGCTTTCGCGGGGGGGCCGAAGATGAGCAGTTCTTC
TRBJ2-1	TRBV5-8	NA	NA	CASCGWVRNEQFF	TGTGCCAGCTGCGGGTGGGTTCGGAATGAGCAGTTCTTC
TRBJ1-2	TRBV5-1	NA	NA	CASSLAIGSGGYTF	TGCGCCAGCAGCTTGGCGATAGGGAGTGGTGGCTACACCTTC
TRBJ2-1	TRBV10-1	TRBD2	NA	CASSESTSGINEQFF	TGCGCCAGCAGTGAGAGTACTAGCGGGATCAATGAGCAGTTCTTC
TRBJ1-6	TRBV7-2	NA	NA	CASSLFMPDRSSYNSPLHF	TGTGCCAGCAGCTTATTTATGCCGGATCGAAGCTCCTATAATTCACCCCTCCACTTT
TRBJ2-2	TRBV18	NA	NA	CASSPISADNTGELFF	TGTGCCAGCTCACCGATCTCGGCGGATAACACCGGGGAGCTGTTTTTT
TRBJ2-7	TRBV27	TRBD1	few	CASSPNRGRYEQYF	TGTGCCAGCAGCCCCAACAGGGGGCGGTACGAGCAGTACTTC
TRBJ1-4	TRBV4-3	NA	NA	CASSPTGASNEKLFF	TGCGCCAGCAGCCCAACGGGAGCTTCTAATGAAAAACTGTTTTTT
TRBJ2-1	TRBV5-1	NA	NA	CASSFGLSDEQFF	TGCGCCAGCAGCTTCGGCCTTTCGGATGAGCAGTTCTTC
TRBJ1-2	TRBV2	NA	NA	CASSEGSDYGYTF	TGTGCCAGCAGTGAGGGAAGTGACTATGGCTACACCTTC
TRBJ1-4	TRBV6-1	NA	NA	CASTMTDEKLFF	TGTGCCAGCACAATGACAGACGAAAAACTGTTTTTT
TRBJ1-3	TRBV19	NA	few	CASTRDFSGNTIYF	TGTGCCAGTACCCGGGACTTCTCTGGAAACACCATATATTTT
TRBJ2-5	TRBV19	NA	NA	CASSIRAETQYF	TGTGCCAGTAGTATTAGGGCAGAGACCCAGTACTTC
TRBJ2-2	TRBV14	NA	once	CASSYRGNTGELFF	TGTGCCAGCAGCTATAGAGGGAACACCGGGGAGCTGTTTTTT
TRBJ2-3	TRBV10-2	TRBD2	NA	CASKGKRGGPGTDTQYF	TGCGCCAGCAAGGGGAAGCGGGGGGGCCCGGGCACAGATACGCAGTATTTT
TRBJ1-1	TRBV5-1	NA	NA	CASSLGGNTEAFF	TGCGCCAGCAGCTTGGGGGGGAACACTGAAGCTTTCTTT
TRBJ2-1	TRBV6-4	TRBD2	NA	CASNKRGVGNEQFF	TGTGCCAGCAATAAGCGGGGGGTGGGCAATGAGCAGTTCTTC
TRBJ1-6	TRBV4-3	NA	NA	CASSQGQDYSSPLHF	TGCGCCAGCAGCCAAGGCCAGGATTATTCTTCACCCCTCCACTTT
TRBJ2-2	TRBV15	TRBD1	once	CATRGQGANTGELFF	TGTGCCACCAGGGGACAGGGGGCGAACACCGGGGAGCTGTTTTTT
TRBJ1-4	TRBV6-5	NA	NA	CASRDFGEKLFF	TGTGCCAGCAGGGACTTTGGTGAAAAACTGTTTTTT
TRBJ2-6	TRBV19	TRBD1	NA	CASSTTDRLVSGANVLTF	TGTGCCAGTAGTACGACGGACAGGTTGGTCTCTGGGGCCAACGTCCTGACTTTC
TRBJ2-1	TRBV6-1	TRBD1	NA	CASSEHPGQLNEQFF	TGTGCCAGCAGTGAGCACCCGGGACAGTTAAATGAGCAGTTCTTC
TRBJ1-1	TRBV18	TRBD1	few	CASSLGQGPEAFF	TGTGCCAGCTCACTTGGACAGGGTCCTGAAGCTTTCTTT
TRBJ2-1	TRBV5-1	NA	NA	CASSRGQYNEQFF	TGCGCCAGCAGCAGAGGACAGTACAATGAGCAGTTCTTC
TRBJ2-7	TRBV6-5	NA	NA	CASTYWPTDYEQYF	TGTGCCAGCACCTACTGGCCGACAGACTACGAGCAGTACTTC
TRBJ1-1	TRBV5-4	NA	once	CASSPDLNTEAFF	TGTGCCAGCAGCCCAGACCTGAACACTGAAGCTTTCTTT
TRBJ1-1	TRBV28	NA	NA	CASSLRALTNTEAFF	TGTGCCAGCAGTTTACGGGCCCTGACGAACACTGAAGCTTTCTTT
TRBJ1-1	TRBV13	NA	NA	CASSFRRAGGTTLKNTEAFF	TGTGCCAGCAGCTTCCGACGAGCTGGAGGGACTACGTTGAAGAACACTGAAGCTTTCTTT
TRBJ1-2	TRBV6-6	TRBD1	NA	CASSLNPGQGREGYTF	TGTGCCAGCAGTCTAAATCCGGGACAGGGAAGAGAAGGCTACACCTTC
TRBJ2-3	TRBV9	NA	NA	CASSPRGVGGHSTDTQYF	TGTGCCAGCAGCCCGAGGGGGGTAGGCGGCCACAGCACAGATACGCAGTATTTT
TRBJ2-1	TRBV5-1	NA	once	CASSPGEGVSSYNEQFF	TGCGCCAGCAGCCCAGGAGAGGGGGTGAGCTCCTACAATGAGCAGTTCTTC
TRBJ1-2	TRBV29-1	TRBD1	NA	CSVGTGNGYTF	TGCAGCGTGGGGACAGGGAATGGCTACACCTTC
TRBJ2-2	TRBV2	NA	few	CASSENRVSSTGELFF	TGTGCCAGCAGTGAAAACAGGGTGTCAAGCACCGGGGAGCTGTTTTTT
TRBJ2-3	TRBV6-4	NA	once	CASSDSWGPTDTQYF	TGTGCCAGCAGTGACTCGTGGGGTCCCACAGATACGCAGTATTTT
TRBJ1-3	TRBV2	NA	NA	CASSGTASGNTIYF	TGTGCCAGCAGTGGGACAGCCTCTGGAAACACCATATATTTT
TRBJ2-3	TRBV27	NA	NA	CASSPRAAAFTDTQYF	TGTGCCAGCAGTCCACGGGCCGCTGCATTCACAGATACGCAGTATTTT
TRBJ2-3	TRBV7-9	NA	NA	CASSLASASTDTQYF	TGTGCCAGCAGCTTAGCCTCCGCTAGCACAGATACGCAGTATTTT